The subject of this entry is one T cell receptor (beta chain). Its antigen is unknown. Sequencing used immunoSEQ multiplex PCR; TCRdb keeps in-frame clones, though not all of them. There are around 690,000 clones in the sample; 80% to 95% occur only once, and 30% to 40% lies in the top ten. Adult Caucasians living in Nashville, Tennessee made up all of the donors. This specimen belongs to a study of shared clonotypes between healthy human individuals. General study results and limits: Deeper or shallower sequencing was expected to change how clonotypes are shared among donors. Generation probability values for non-shared clonotypes were lower than those for clonotypes shared by all four donors.

This receptor was obtained from a man aged 18 to 30 in good health. Some clones in this sample may be carry-over from other donors' samples. The sequenced sample was memory CD8+ T cells from PBMCs. Described subset: CD45RO+ cells pooled with CCR7-negative TemRA cells.

CDR3 bases: TGCGCCAGCAGCTTGGAACCCAACAATGAGCAGTTCTTC. Amino acid sequence: CASSLEPNNEQFF. The rearrangement links TRBV5-1 to TRBJ2-1; D unclear. Germline V gene data show CDR1 as SGHRS and CDR2 as YFSETQ. The CDR3 totals 13 residues. V lost 0 bases and J 5 bases, leaving 6 bases between the germline ends. Complete variable domain (other parts from reference TRBV5-1 and TRBJ2-1): KAGVTQTPRYLIKTRGQQVTLSCSPISGHRSVSWYQQTPGQGLQFLFEYFSETQRNKGNFPGRFSGRQFSNSRSEMNVSTLELGDSALYLCASSLEPNNEQFFGPGTRLTVL.